The source of this TCR beta chain is a study of beta chain features in type 1 diabetes. This clone was detected only a few times. The antigen remains undetermined. Within the sample, other DNA sequences also encode this same CDR3. Whole-study findings and limits: Small HLA sub-analyses could not settle whether HLA shapes TCRB rearrangement. Significant though moderate, a shortening of TCRB CDR3s appeared in all four CD4+ subsets of Type 1 diabetes patients. Insertions at VDJ junctions were less frequent in type 1 diabetes patients. These patients also deleted more nucleotides at the same junctions.

Sequenced material consisted of expressed TCRB transcripts (all of the isolated RNA was reverse transcribed). Profiling relied on immunoSEQ multiplex PCR, and the TCRdb table lists in-frame clones only, not all of them. The data show hundreds of thousands of clones, about an eighth seen once. CD45RO/CCR7/CD25/CD127/CD95/CD27 separated CD4+ naive, central memory, regulatory and stem cell-like memory cells by sorting. The origin of this receptor is a man aged 18 to 29 with type 1 diabetes. Sequencing input: naive CD4+ T cells from blood.

The CDR3 here is CASSLAQGLNQPQHF. DNA for the CDR3: TGTGCCAGCAGCTTAGCGCAGGGCCTAAATCAGCCCCAGCATTTT. The chain recombines TRBV7-2 with TRBJ1-5, with a weak D call TRBD1 (5 bases). In germline, CDR1 is SGHTA, CDR2 FQGNSA. Trimming cost V 0 bases and J 4 bases, with 10 bases left between them. This CDR3 comprises 15 residues.